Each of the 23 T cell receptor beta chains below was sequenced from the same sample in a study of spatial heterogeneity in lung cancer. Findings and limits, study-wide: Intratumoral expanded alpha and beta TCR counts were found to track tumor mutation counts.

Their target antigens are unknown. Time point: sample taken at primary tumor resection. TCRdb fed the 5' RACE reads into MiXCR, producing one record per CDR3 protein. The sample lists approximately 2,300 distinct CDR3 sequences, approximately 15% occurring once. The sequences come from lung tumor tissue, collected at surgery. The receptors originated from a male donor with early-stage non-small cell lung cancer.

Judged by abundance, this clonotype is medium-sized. CDR3 in DNA: TGTGCTAGTGGTTTGGTTGAGGGTAGCACAGGCGCAGATACGCAGTATTTT. Protein sequence: CASGLVEGSTGADTQYF. The chain has TRBV12-5 and TRBJ2-3; D possibly matches TRBD1 or TRBD2 (5 bases each). CDR1 and CDR2 from the germline V gene are LGHNT and FRNRAP. Trimming removed 0 bases from V and 4 bases from J, with 17 bases in between. The CDR3 sequence is 17 residues long.

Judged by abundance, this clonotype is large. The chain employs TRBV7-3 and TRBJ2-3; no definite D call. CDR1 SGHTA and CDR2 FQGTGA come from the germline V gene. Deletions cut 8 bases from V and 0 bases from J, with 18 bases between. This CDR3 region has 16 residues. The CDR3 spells CASSLGRTSSTDTQYF. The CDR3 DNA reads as TGTGCCAGCTCCTTGGGCCGGACCTCTAGCACAGATACGCAGTATTTT.

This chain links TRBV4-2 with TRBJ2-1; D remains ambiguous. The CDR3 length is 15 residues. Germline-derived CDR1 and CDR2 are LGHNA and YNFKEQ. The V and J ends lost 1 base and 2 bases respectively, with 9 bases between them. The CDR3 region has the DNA TGTGCCAGCAGCCAAGTTGAGGAAACCTACAATGAGCAGTTCTTC. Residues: CASSQVEETYNEQFF.

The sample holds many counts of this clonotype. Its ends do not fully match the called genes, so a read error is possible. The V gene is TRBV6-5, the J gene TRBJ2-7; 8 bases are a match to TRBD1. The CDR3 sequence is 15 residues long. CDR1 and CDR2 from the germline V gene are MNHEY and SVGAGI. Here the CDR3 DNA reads TGTGCCAGCAGTTACTCGGCAGGGGGCACCCAGACCCTCCACTTC. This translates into CASSYSAGGTQTLHF.

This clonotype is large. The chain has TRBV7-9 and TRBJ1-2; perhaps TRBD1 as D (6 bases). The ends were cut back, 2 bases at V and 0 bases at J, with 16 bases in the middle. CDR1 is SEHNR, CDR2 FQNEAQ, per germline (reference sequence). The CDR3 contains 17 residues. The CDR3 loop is CASSLLSRTVANYGYTF. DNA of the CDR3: TGTGCCAGCAGCTTATTGTCTCGGACAGTAGCTAACTATGGCTACACCTTC.

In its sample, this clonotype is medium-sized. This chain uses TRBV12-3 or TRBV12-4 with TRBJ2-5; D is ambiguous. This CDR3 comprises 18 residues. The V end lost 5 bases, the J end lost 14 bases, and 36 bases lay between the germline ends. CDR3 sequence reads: CASSPLRSLGPKERPTYF. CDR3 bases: TGTGCCAGCAGTCCCCTCAGGTCCCTAGGACCCAAGGAGAGACCCACCTACTTC.

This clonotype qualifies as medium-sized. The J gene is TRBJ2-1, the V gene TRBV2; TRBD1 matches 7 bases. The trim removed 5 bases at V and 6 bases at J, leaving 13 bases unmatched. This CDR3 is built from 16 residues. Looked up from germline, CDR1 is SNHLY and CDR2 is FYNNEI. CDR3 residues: CASSSPGQLLLNEQFF. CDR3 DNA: TGTGCCAGCAGTTCTCCGGGACAGCTTCTCCTCAATGAGCAGTTCTTC. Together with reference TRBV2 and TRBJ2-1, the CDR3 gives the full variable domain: EPEVTQTPSHQVTQMGQEVILRCVPISNHLYFYWYRQILGQKVEFLVSFYNNEISEKSEIFDDQFSVERPDGSNFTLKIRSTKLEDSAMYFCASSSPGQLLLNEQFFGPGTRLTVL.

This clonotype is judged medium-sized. The CDR3 DNA reads TGTGCCAGCAGCGGCCGGGGACAGGCGACCTACAATGAGCAGTTCTTC. It yields the protein CASSGRGQATYNEQFF. The chain employs TRBV9 and TRBJ2-1, with 8 bases matching TRBD1. CDR3 length: 16 amino acids. The germline gives CDR1 SGDLS, CDR2 YYNGEE. V lost 3 bases to trimming and J lost 2 bases; unmatched junction nucleotides: 7.

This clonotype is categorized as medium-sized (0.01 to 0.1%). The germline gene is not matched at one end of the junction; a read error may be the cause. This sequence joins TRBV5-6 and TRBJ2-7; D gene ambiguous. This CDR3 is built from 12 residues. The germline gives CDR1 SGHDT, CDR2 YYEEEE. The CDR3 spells CASRLVATYEQF. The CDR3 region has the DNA TGTGCCAGCCGCTTAGTCGCGACCTACGAGCAGTTC. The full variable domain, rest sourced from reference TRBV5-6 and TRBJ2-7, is DAGVTQSPTHLIKTRGQQVTLRCSPKSGHDTVSWYQQALGQGPQFIFQYYEEEERQRGNFPDRFSGHQFPNYSSELNVNALLLGDSALYLCASRLVATYEQFGPGTRLTVT.

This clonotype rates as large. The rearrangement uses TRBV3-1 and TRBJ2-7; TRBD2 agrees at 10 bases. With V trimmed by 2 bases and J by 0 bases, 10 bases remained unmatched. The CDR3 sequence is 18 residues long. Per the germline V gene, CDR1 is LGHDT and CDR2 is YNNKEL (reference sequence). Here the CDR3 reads CASSQTGGLAVISYEQYF. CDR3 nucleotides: TGTGCCAGCAGCCAAACCGGCGGACTAGCGGTCATCTCCTACGAGCAGTACTTC.

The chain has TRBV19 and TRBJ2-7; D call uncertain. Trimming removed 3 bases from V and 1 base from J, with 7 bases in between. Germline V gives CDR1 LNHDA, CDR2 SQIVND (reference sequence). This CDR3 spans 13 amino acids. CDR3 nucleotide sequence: TGTGCCAGTAGTATCACCAGATCCTACGAGCAGTACTTC. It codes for CASSITRSYEQYF.

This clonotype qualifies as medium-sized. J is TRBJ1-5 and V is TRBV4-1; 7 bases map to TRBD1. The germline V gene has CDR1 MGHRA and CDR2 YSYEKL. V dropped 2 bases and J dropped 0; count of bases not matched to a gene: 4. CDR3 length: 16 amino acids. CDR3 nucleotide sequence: TGCGCCAGCAGCCAAAGGACAGGATTTAGCAATCAGCCCCAGCATTTT. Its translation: CASSQRTGFSNQPQHF.

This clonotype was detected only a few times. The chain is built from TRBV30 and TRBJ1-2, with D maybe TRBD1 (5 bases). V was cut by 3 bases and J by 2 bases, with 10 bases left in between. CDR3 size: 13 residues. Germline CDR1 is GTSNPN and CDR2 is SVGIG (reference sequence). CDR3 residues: CAWRPGLNYGYTF. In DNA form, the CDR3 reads TGTGCCTGGAGGCCGGGACTAAACTATGGCTACACCTTC.

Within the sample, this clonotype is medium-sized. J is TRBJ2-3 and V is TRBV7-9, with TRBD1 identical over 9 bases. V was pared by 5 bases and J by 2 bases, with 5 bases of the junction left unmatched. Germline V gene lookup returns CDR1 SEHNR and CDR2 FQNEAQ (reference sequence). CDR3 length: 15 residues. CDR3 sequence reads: CASSRGTGNTDTQYF. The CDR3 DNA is TGTGCCAGCAGCCGAGGGACAGGGAACACAGATACGCAGTATTTT.

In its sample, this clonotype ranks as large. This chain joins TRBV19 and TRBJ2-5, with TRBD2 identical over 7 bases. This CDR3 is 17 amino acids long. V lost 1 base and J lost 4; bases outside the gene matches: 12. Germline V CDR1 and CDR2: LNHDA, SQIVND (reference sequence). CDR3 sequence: CASSIALGGSYGETQYF. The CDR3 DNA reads TGTGCCAGTAGTATAGCCCTGGGAGGGTCCTATGGAGAGACCCAGTACTTC.

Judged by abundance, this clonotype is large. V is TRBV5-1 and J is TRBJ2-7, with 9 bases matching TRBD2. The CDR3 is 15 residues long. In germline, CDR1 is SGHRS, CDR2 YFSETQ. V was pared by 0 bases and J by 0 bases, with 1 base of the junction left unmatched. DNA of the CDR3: TGCGCCAGCAGCTTGGTAGCGGGGGCCTCCTACGAGCAGTACTTC. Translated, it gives CASSLVAGASYEQYF.

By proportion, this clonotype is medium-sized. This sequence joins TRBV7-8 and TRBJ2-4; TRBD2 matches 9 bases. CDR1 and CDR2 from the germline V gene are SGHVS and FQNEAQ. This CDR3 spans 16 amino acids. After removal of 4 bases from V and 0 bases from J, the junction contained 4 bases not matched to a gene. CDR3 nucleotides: TGTGCCAGCAGCTCTAGCGGGGCTTTAGCCAAAAACATTCAGTACTTC. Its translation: CASSSSGALAKNIQYF. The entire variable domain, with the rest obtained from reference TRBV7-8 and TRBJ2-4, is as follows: GAGVSQSPRYKVAKRGQDVALRCDPISGHVSLFWYQQALGQGPEFLTYFQNEAQLDKSGLPSDRFFAERPEGSVSTLKIQRTQQEDSAVYLCASSSSGALAKNIQYFGAGTRLSVL.

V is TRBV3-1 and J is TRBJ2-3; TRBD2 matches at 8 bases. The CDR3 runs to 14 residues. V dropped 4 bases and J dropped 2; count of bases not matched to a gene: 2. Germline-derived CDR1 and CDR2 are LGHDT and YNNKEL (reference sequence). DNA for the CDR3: TGTGCCAGCAGCCTAGCGGGGATCACAGATACGCAGTATTTT. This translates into CASSLAGITDTQYF.

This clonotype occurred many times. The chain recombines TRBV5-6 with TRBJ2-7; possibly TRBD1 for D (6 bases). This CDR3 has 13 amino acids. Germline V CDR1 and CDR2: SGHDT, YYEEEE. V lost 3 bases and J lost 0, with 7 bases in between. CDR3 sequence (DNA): TGTGCCAGCAGCTACAGGGCCTCCTACGAGCAGTACTTC. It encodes CASSYRASYEQYF.

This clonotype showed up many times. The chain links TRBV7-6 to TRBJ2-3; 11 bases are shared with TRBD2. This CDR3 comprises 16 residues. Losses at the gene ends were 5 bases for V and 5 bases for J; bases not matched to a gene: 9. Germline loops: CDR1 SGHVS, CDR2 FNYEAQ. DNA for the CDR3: TGTGCCAGCAGCCTCAGACTAGCGGGGAATAAAGATACGCAGTATTTT. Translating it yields CASSLRLAGNKDTQYF.

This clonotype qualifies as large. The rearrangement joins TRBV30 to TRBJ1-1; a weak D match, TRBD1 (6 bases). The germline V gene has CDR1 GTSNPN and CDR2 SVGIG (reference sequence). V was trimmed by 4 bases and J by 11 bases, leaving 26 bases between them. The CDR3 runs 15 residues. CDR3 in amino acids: CAWKQAGTQTLRAFF. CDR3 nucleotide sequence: TGTGCCTGGAAACAAGCGGGGACACAAACCTTACGGGCTTTCTTT.

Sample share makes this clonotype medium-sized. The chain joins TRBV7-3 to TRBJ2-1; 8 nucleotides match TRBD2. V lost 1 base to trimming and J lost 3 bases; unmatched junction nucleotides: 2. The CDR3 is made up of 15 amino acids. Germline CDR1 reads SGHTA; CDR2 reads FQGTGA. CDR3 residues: CASSLIGGVYNEQFF. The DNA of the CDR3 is TGTGCCAGCAGCTTAATCGGGGGGGTCTACAATGAGCAGTTCTTC.

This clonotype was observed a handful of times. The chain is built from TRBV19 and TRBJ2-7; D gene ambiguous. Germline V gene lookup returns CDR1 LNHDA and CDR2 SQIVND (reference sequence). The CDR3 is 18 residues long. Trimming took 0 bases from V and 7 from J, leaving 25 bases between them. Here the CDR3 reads CASSIDPPSGGFTKEQYF. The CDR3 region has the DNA TGTGCCAGTAGTATAGATCCCCCCTCAGGCGGATTTACAAAAGAGCAGTACTTC.